The table lists the clone carrying this T cell receptor beta chain with a count of one. Its antigen is unknown. This sample is drawn from a study of cytomegalovirus exposure and HLA in healthy donors. Study observations and caveats: The study designated 164 TCR beta chains cytomegalovirus-associated. Reports indicated that the classifier achieved high specificity and sensitivity in diagnosing cytomegalovirus status.

With 60 Vbeta and 13 Jbeta primers, the PCR was carried out. Sequencing was performed with immunoSEQ multiplex PCR; in TCRdb, only in-frame clones are kept and a portion is missing. The data hold 150,000 to 200,000 clones, with under 80% observed a single time. The CDR3 runs to 16 residues. The V end was cut by 7 bases, the J end by 2 bases, with 21 bases between. Germline-derived CDR1 and CDR2 are MGHRA and YSYEKL. The clonotype comes from a human donor in good health. Sequencing used PBMCs. This rearrangement joins TRBV4-1 to TRBJ2-7; D possibly corresponds to TRBD2 (7 bases). The CDR3 DNA follows: TGCGCCAGCACCCCCGGTACGGGGCGGGGGCCCTACGAGCAGTACTTC. Its translation is CASTPGTGRGPYEQYF.